This TCR beta chain was retrieved from a study of T cell clonotyping in hematopoietic cell transplantation. The overall study: Recipient samples before transplant were obtained post-cytoreduction.

Turning to this clone: Its target is not known.

The V gene's germline CDR1 is SGHAT and CDR2 FQDESV (reference sequence). Trimming took off 1 base at V and 8 bases at J, with 6 bases between the two ends. The CDR3 sequence is 12 residues long. Study observations and caveats: After transplant, recipient diversity fell while pathologically expanded clonotypes grew through day 180. Without cell sorting, CD4 versus CD8 contributions remain unresolved.

The time point here: recipient sample about 28 days before transplant, after cytoreduction. Recipient blood drawn about 28 days pretransplant and days 30, 100, 180 after. The assay was immunoSEQ multiplex PCR, and TCRdb's table has in-frame clones only and misses some. Of thousands of clones detected, more than 70% appear once; the ten largest clones hold more than 14%. The sequence came from a woman aged 45-65 years with acute myeloid leukemia. Some clones in this sample may be carry-over from other donors' samples. The material sequenced was peripheral blood mononuclear cells, taken before stem cell transplant. This chain connects TRBV11-1 to TRBJ2-1; D not resolved. CDR3 amino acids: CASSLGGDEQFF. The CDR3 nucleotides are TGTGCCAGCAGCTTAGGCGGTGATGAGCAGTTCTTC.